This T cell receptor beta chain appears in the sequencing data of a study of blood T cell repertoires in COVID-19. The CDR3 spans 11 residues. J gave up 15 bases and V 5 bases, and 6 bases lay outside the gene matches. Here immunoSEQ multiplex PCR was the method, and the copy in TCRdb shows in-frame clones only, minus some. In the table there are some 220,000 clones, 80% of which are singletons. This TCR came from a human donor in a cohort sampled during active COVID-19. V is TRBV12-3 or TRBV12-4 and J is TRBJ2-4; TRBD1 matches 8 bases. The material sequenced was peripheral blood. The CDR3 sequence: CASSQGDRRYF. The CDR3 DNA reads TGTGCCAGCAGTCAGGGGGACAGGCGGTACTTC.